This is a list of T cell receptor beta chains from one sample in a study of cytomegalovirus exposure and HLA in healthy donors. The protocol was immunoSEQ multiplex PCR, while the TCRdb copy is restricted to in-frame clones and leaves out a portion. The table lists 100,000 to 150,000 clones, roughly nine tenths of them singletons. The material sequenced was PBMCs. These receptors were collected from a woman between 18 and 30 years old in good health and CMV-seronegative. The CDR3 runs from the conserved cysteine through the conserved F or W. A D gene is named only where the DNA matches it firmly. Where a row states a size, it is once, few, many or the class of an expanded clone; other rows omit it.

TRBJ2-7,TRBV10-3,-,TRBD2,CAISLVLAGSSYEQYF,TGTGCCATCAGTCTGGTGTTAGCGGGGAGCTCCTACGAGCAGTACTTC
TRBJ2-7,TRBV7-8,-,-,CASSLDASSYEQYF,TGTGCCAGCAGCTTAGATGCTAGCTCCTACGAGCAGTACTTC
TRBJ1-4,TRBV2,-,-,CASRVRDSATNEKLFF,TGTGCCAGCAGGGTACGAGACAGTGCAACTAATGAAAAACTGTTTTTT
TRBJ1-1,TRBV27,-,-,CASRRGGFTEAFF,TGTGCCAGCCGCCGGGGAGGTTTCACTGAAGCTTTCTTT
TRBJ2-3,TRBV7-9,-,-,CASSQTDTQYF,TGTGCCAGCAGCCAGACAGATACGCAGTATTTT
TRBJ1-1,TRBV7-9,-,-,CASSLAPGTMNTEAFF,TGTGCCAGCAGCTTAGCGCCAGGTACCATGAACACTGAAGCTTTCTTT
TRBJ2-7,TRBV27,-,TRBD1,CATSGGTGVYEQYF,TGTGCCACCAGCGGCGGGACAGGGGTCTACGAGCAGTACTTC
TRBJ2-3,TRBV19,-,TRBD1,CANSEIPGQGSDTQYF,TGTGCCAATAGTGAGATCCCGGGACAGGGATCAGATACGCAGTATTTT
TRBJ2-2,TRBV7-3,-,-,CASSAWAGRTAGELFF,TGTGCCAGCAGCGCCTGGGCAGGGAGGACGGCCGGGGAGCTGTTTTTT
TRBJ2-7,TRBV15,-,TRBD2,CATSTWASGGKPYVEQYF,TGTGCCACCAGCACGTGGGCTAGCGGGGGGAAACCCTACGTGGAGCAGTACTTC
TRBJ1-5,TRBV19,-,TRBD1,CATYEPDRQHF,TGTGCCACCTACGAGCCGGACAGGCAGCATTTT
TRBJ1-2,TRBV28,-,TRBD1,CASSLDRVSGYGYTF,TGTGCCAGCAGTTTAGACAGGGTGAGCGGCTATGGCTACACCTTC
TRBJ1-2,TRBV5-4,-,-,CASSPRMDGYTF,TGTGCCAGCAGCCCCAGGATGGATGGCTACACCTTC
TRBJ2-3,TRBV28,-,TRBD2,CASSPGGPYTQYF,TGTGCCAGCAGTCCGGGGGGGCCGTATACGCAGTATTTT
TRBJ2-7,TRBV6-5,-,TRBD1,CASTIGQGAGEQYF,TGTGCCAGCACCATTGGACAGGGGGCGGGCGAGCAGTACTTC
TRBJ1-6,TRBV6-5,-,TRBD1,CASSKQGRDSPLHF,TGTGCCAGCAGTAAACAGGGGCGGGATTCACCCCTCCACTTT
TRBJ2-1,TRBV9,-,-,CASADGYNEQFF,TGTGCCAGCGCGGATGGATACAATGAGCAGTTCTTC
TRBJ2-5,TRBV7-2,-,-,CASSLYRPQETQYF,TGTGCCAGCAGCTTATACAGACCCCAAGAGACCCAGTACTTC
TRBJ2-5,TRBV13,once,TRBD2,CASSSAASGGAWETQYF,TGTGCCAGCAGCTCGGCGGCTAGCGGGGGGGCCTGGGAGACCCAGTACTTC
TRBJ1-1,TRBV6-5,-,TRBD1,CASTSTGGGSDEAFF,TGTGCCAGCACCTCTACAGGGGGCGGTTCGGATGAAGCTTTCTTT
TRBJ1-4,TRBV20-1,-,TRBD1,CSAPARGRLFF,TGCAGTGCCCCAGCCAGGGGGAGGCTGTTTTTT
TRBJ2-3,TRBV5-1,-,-,CASSPLQGPPDTQYF,TGCGCCAGCAGCCCCTTACAGGGACCACCAGATACGCAGTATTTT
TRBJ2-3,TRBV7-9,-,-,CASSLLGVGLGTQYF,TGTGCCAGCAGCTTACTAGGCGTGGGTTTAGGTACGCAGTATTTT
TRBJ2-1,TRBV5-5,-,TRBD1,CASSWKQGLLSSEQFF,TGTGCCAGCAGCTGGAAACAGGGGCTATTAAGCTCTGAGCAGTTCTTC
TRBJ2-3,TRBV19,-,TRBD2,CASSIVGGGSTDTQYF,TGTGCCAGTAGTATAGTGGGCGGGGGAAGCACAGATACGCAGTATTTT
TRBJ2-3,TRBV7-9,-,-,CASGVSGRAASTDTQYF,TGTGCCAGCGGGGTGAGCGGCCGAGCTGCAAGCACAGATACGCAGTATTTT
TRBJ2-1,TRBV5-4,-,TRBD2,CASSFGTSGGPEQFF,TGTGCCAGCAGCTTTGGGACTAGCGGGGGCCCTGAGCAGTTCTTC
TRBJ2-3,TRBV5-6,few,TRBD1,CASSPGQEDTDTQYF,TGTGCCAGCAGCCCGGGACAGGAGGACACAGATACGCAGTATTTT
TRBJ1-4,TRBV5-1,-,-,CASSLGGPGATNEKLFF,TGCGCCAGCAGCCTGGGGGGGCCCGGGGCCACGAATGAAAAACTGTTTTTT
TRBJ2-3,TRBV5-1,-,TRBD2,CASRPRGGPTDTQYF,TGCGCCAGCAGACCCCGGGGGGGCCCAACAGATACGCAGTATTTT
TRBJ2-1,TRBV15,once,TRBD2,CATSRDRASGGAYNEQFF,TGTGCCACCAGCAGAGATCGGGCTAGCGGGGGGGCGTACAATGAGCAGTTCTTC